This TCR beta chain was sequenced during a study of monozygotic twins with inflammatory bowel disease. General study results and limits: The authors could not tell different T cell subtypes apart.

Germline assignment: CDR1 SGHTA and CDR2 FQGNSA. The CDR3 covers 14 residues. TCRdb re-called the 5' RACE reads and gives one entry per CDR3 protein, without DNA. Across 330,000 or so distinct CDR3 sequences, the top ten clones capture 2% to 2.5% of the sample. As regards this clonotype: Its antigen is unknown.

The V call is TRBV7-2, the J call TRBJ1-6. Sample: blood. The clonotype comes from a human donor with ulcerative colitis or Crohn's disease, or a healthy co-twin of an affected twin (not recorded which). The CDR3 sequence: CASSLRSSRSPLHF.